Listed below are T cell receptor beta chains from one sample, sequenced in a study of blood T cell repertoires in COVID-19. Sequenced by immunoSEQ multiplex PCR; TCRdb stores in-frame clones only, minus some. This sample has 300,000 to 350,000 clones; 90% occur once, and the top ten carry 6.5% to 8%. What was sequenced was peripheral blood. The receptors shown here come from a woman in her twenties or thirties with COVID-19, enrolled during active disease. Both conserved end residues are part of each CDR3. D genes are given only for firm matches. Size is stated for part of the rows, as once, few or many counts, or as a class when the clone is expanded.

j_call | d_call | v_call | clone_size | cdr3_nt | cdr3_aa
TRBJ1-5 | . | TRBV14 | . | TGTGCCAGCAGCCGAGACGGCAATCAGCCCCAGCATTTT | CASSRDGNQPQHF
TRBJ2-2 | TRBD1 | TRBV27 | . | TGTGCCAGTCAAAGGACAGGGGGAGCCGGGGAGCTGTTTTTT | CASQRTGGAGELFF
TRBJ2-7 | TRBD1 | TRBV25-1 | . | TGTGCCAGCAGTGGACAGGGAATCTACGAGCAGTACTTC | CASSGQGIYEQYF
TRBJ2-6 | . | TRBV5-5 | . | TGTGCCAGCAGCTTGGTAGTGGTCTCTGGGGCCAACGTCCTGACTTTC | CASSLVVVSGANVLTF
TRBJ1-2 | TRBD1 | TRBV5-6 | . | TGTGCCAGCAGCTCACCGGGACAGGGGTACTATGGCTACACCTTC | CASSSPGQGYYGYTF
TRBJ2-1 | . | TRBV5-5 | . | TGTGCCAGCAGCTTGTATGGCTCCTTCTACAATGAGCAGTTCTTC | CASSLYGSFYNEQFF
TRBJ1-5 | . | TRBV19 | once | TGTGCCAGTAGTTTATCAGGGAATCAGCCCCAGCATTTT | CASSLSGNQPQHF
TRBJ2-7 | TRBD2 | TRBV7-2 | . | TGTGCCAGCAGCTTATCCTCGACTAGCGGAGGCTACGAGCAGTACTTC | CASSLSSTSGGYEQYF
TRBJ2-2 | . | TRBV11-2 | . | TGTGCCAGCAGCTCCATAGCTACCGGGGAGCTGTTTTTT | CASSSIATGELFF
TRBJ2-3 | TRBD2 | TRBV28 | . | TGTGCCAGCAGTTTAGAGTCGCGGCGGGAGAGCACAGATACGCAGTATTTT | CASSLESRRESTDTQYF
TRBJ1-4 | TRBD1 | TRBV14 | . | TGTGCCAGCAGTGCACGACAGGGCGGCGGCGAAAAACTGTTTTTT | CASSARQGGGEKLFF
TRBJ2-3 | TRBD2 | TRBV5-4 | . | TGTGCCAGCAGCTTGGCGGCTAGCGGAACAGATACGCAGTATTTT | CASSLAASGTDTQYF
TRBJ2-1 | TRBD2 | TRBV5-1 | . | TGCGCCAGCAGCTGGGGGACTACAGTCAATGAGCAGTTCTTC | CASSWGTTVNEQFF
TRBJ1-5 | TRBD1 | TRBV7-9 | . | TGTGCTAGCCGACAGGGGGACCAGCCCCAGCATTTT | CASRQGDQPQHF
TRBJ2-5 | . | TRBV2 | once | TGTGCCAGCATGCGAGGTAATACGGAGACCCAGTACTTC | CASMRGNTETQYF
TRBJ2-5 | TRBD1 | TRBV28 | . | TGTGCCAGCAATCGCCGGGACAGGGCAGAGACCCAGTACTTC | CASNRRDRAETQYF
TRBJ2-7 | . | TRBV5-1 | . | TGCGCCAGCAGCTTGTACTCGGGGGACTCCTACGAGCAGTACTTC | CASSLYSGDSYEQYF
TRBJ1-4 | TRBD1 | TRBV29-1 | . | TGCAGCGGGGGACAGGGACCGAATGAAAAACTGTTTTTT | CSGGQGPNEKLFF
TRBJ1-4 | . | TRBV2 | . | TGTGCCAGCCGCCGACGGGGTGCTAATGAAAAACTGTTTTTT | CASRRRGANEKLFF
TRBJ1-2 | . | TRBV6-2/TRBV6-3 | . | TGTGCCAGCAGTGGGGGACAAGACTTCTATGGCTACACCTTC | CASSGGQDFYGYTF
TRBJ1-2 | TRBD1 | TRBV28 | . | TGTGCCACCCCGGGACAGAACTATGGCTACACCTTC | CATPGQNYGYTF
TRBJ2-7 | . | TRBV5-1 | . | TGCGCCAGCAGCTTGACAAACTACGAGCAGTACTTC | CASSLTNYEQYF
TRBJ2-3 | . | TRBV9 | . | TGTGCCAGCAGCCCTAGTATAGCGGAGGGAACAGATACGCAGTATTTT | CASSPSIAEGTDTQYF
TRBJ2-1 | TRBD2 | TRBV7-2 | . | TGTGCCAGCAGCTTAGCTAGCGGGAGCCATGAGCAGTTCTTC | CASSLASGSHEQFF